This entry features one TCR beta chain sequence. Its antigen is still unknown. Per-base qualities were not stored, and no clone one base away is much larger. This sample was taken from a study of OX40 agonist ivuxolimab in advanced cancers. Broadly, across the study: The costimulatory receptor OX40 (CD134) was targeted by ivuxolimab, a fully human IgG2 agonistic monoclonal antibody. The paper reports the monotherapy dose-escalation portion (N of about 52 patients) of the phase I ivuxolimab trial. Peripheral TCRbeta sequencing aimed to test whether ivuxolimab altered TCR sequence diversity and caused clonal T-cell expansion. Intravenous ivuxolimab was administered to patients every 2 weeks at six dose levels: 0.01, 0.1, 0.3, 1.5, 3 and 10 mg/kg. Of the approximately 50 dose-escalation patients, hepatocellular carcinoma was present in 19, melanoma in roughly 15, renal cell carcinoma in 9 and head and neck cancer in 9. Prior anti-PD-1, anti-PD-L1 or anti-CTLA-4 therapy was permitted, and approximately 42% of dose-escalation patients had received checkpoint inhibitors. Partial responses occurred in three dose-escalation patients, of whom one had hepatocellular carcinoma and two had cutaneous melanoma. In the dose-escalation cohort, 82.7% of patients were male, and the mean age was approximately 60 years, with a range of 23 to 79.

To sequence the TCRbeta CDR3 region, genomic DNA was isolated from the sorted cells. The immunoSEQ Assay was used for sequencing of TCRbeta CDR3 regions. TCRdb re-hosts the immuneACCESS table, in-frame sequences only. Its copies lack some clones; in the studies checked, an unresolved V gene accounts for under half of them, and the cause for the rest is not known. For this sample there are about 60,000 clones; 65% to 90% appear just once. The ten biggest clones cover 0.7% of the sample. Broad study findings and their caveats: In the 0.1-3.0 mg/kg groups, partial responders were among the patients with the lowest normalized peripheral clonal expansion, particularly in CD8+ T cells. After ivuxolimab, CD8+ T cells had more expanded clones than CD4+ T cells on average. At doses of 0.1 to 3.0 mg/kg, clonal expansion of both CD4+ and CD8+ blood T cells was observed from baseline to week 6. Low levels of normalized T-cell clonal expansion were also seen in some patients who did not respond. The antigen specificity of the peripheral T cells that underwent clonal expansion was not determined.

Taken from cysteine to phenylalanine, the CDR3 has 16 residues. CDR3 DNA is the only sequence kept; it has 48 bases, read in frame from the first base. As encoded in the germline V gene, CDR1 is SGHRS while CDR2 is YFSETQ. Clipping removes 0 bases from V and 3 bases from J, with 4 as the unmatched junction base count. The trial excluded patients who had a history of autoimmune disease or who were on systemic immunosuppression. Peripheral blood for TCR sequencing was drawn from every dose cohort at baseline, at cycle 4 day 1 and at cycle 7 day 1. The samples were taken from a phase I, first-in-human, multicenter, open-label dose-escalation trial of ivuxolimab. The trial enrolled adults with locally advanced or metastatic head and neck squamous cell, hepatocellular, melanoma or renal cell carcinoma. Before TCR sequencing, CD4+ T cells and CD8+ T cells were sorted from peripheral blood as separate populations.

The sample was CD4+ or CD8+ T cells sorted from blood, taken in a trial of the OX40 agonist ivuxolimab. The sequence derives from an adult with an advanced solid tumor such as melanoma, head and neck, liver or kidney cancer. In this chain, TRBV5-1 is recombined with TRBJ2-3; 10 of the junction bases match TRBD2. The CDR3 reads CASSLVSGGVTDTQYF. The nucleotide sequence reads TGCGCCAGCAGCTTGGTGAGCGGGGGGGTAACAGATACGCAGTATTTT.